This TCR beta chain emerged from a study of T cell responses to AZD1222 COVID-19 vaccine. About the research overall: Second-dose groups at about 4 or about 12 weeks were pooled. Whole-study results and caveats: Regions left unmutated in variants are reportedly the target of nearly half of spike-specific TCRs. Samples come after the peak T cell response, not at day 14.

The CDR3 loop spans 14 amino acids. Germline V CDR1 and CDR2: MDHEN, SYDVKM. V gave up 1 base and J gave up 7 bases, with 11 bases separating them. In the case of this clone: Its specificity is not known.

The data were produced by immunoSEQ multiplex PCR, yet TCRdb's version contains in-frame clones alone and is incomplete. Of 100,000 to 150,000 clones in the sample, around 90% are singletons; the top ten hold around 1.5%. The V gene is TRBV28, the J gene TRBJ2-1; D not certain. The sequence derives from an adult in good health. This sample comprised peripheral blood, obtained on day 0 of AZD1222 vaccination. The CDR3 DNA sequence: TGTGCCAGCAGTTTATCTATAGTGGTGAATGAGCAGTTCTTC. This gives the protein CASSLSIVVNEQFF.